The rows below give T cell receptor beta chains drawn from one sample of a study of cytomegalovirus exposure and HLA in healthy donors. Libraries were prepared by immunoSEQ multiplex PCR; TCRdb keeps only in-frame clonotypes and omits some of them. The data show around 150,000 clones, around three quarters seen once. Sequenced material: PBMCs. The receptors stem from a woman aged 40 to 50 in good health and CMV-seronegative. The CDR3 runs from the conserved cysteine through the conserved F or W. Fields, in order: CDR3 DNA, CDR3 protein, D gene, V gene, J gene, clone size. The D gene is left open where the match is weak. The size entry is marked missing in some rows and otherwise reads once, few, many or a size class.

CDR3 DNA: TGTGCCAGCAGTGGTCTCGGGAGATTGGGGAATGAGCAGTTCTTC
CDR3 protein: CASSGLGRLGNEQFF
D gene: -
V gene: TRBV6-1
J gene: TRBJ2-1
clone size: few

CDR3 DNA: TGTGCCAGCAGTTATGATTTTTGGGGCCGTTACAATGAGCAGTTCTTC
CDR3 protein: CASSYDFWGRYNEQFF
D gene: -
V gene: TRBV6-5
J gene: TRBJ2-1
clone size: -

CDR3 DNA: TGTGCCAGCAGTCCCACTGCAGGGGCCTTTGGAAAACTGTTTTTT
CDR3 protein: CASSPTAGAFGKLFF
D gene: -
V gene: TRBV9
J gene: TRBJ1-4
clone size: -

CDR3 DNA: TGTGCCACCCGGGGGAGGGCTAACACCGGGGAGCTGTTTTTT
CDR3 protein: CATRGRANTGELFF
D gene: TRBD2
V gene: TRBV28
J gene: TRBJ2-2
clone size: -

CDR3 DNA: TGTGCCTGGAGTGTCTTCAAAGGACAGAGGCAGTTCTTC
CDR3 protein: CAWSVFKGQRQFF
D gene: -
V gene: TRBV30
J gene: TRBJ2-1
clone size: -

CDR3 DNA: TGTGCCAGCAGTGAACTCAGCCAGCGGAATAAACTGTTTTTT
CDR3 protein: CASSELSQRNKLFF
D gene: -
V gene: TRBV6-1
J gene: TRBJ1-4
clone size: -

CDR3 DNA: TGTGCCAGCAGCCGGACCCGGGACAGGTTGATGGGCTCTGGGGCCAACGTCCTGACTTTC
CDR3 protein: CASSRTRDRLMGSGANVLTF
D gene: TRBD1
V gene: TRBV14
J gene: TRBJ2-6
clone size: -

CDR3 DNA: TGTGCCAGCAGACTGACTAGCGGGAACCAAGAGACCCAGTACTTC
CDR3 protein: CASRLTSGNQETQYF
D gene: TRBD2
V gene: TRBV28
J gene: TRBJ2-5
clone size: once

CDR3 DNA: TGTGCCAGCAGCCCTGGAGGGTGGGCATGCCGGCTCTTC
CDR3 protein: CASSPGGWACRLF
D gene: -
V gene: TRBV6-5
J gene: TRBJ2-1
clone size: -

CDR3 DNA: TGTGCCAGCTCACCCAGGGAGGGTGATGGCTACACCTTC
CDR3 protein: CASSPREGDGYTF
D gene: -
V gene: TRBV18
J gene: TRBJ1-2
clone size: -

CDR3 DNA: TGTGCCAGCTCACCCCGGGGACAAGAGACCCAGTACTTC
CDR3 protein: CASSPRGQETQYF
D gene: -
V gene: TRBV18
J gene: TRBJ2-5
clone size: few

CDR3 DNA: TGTGCCAGCAGCTCCCAGGGACTAGCGGGAGCAGATACGCAGTATTTT
CDR3 protein: CASSSQGLAGADTQYF
D gene: TRBD2
V gene: TRBV11-2
J gene: TRBJ2-3
clone size: -

CDR3 DNA: TGTGCCAGCAGTGTTGAGGGTTTCACCTACGAGCAGTACTTC
CDR3 protein: CASSVEGFTYEQYF
D gene: -
V gene: TRBV6-1
J gene: TRBJ2-7
clone size: -

CDR3 DNA: TGTGCCACCAGCAGAGATGGGGAGACCGGGGAGCTGTTTTTT
CDR3 protein: CATSRDGETGELFF
D gene: -
V gene: TRBV15
J gene: TRBJ2-2
clone size: -

CDR3 DNA: TGTGCCAGCAGTTACTCTATAACAGCGAACACTGAAGCTTTCTTT
CDR3 protein: CASSYSITANTEAFF
D gene: -
V gene: TRBV6-5
J gene: TRBJ1-1
clone size: -

CDR3 DNA: TGTGCCAGCAGCAGTGGGGGACAGGGGGCAGGTCAGCCCCAGCATTTT
CDR3 protein: CASSSGGQGAGQPQHF
D gene: TRBD1
V gene: TRBV28
J gene: TRBJ1-5
clone size: once

CDR3 DNA: TGTGCCAGTAAACGGGGGGGCACAGATACGCAGTATTTT
CDR3 protein: CASKRGGTDTQYF
D gene: TRBD2
V gene: TRBV19
J gene: TRBJ2-3
clone size: -

CDR3 DNA: TGTGCCAGCAGCTCGCCGGGACAGGGCGCTGGAAACACCATATATTTT
CDR3 protein: CASSSPGQGAGNTIYF
D gene: TRBD1
V gene: TRBV7-9
J gene: TRBJ1-3
clone size: -

CDR3 DNA: TGCGCCAGCAGCCAGACGGGACTAAAAAACAATGAGCAGTTCTTC
CDR3 protein: CASSQTGLKNNEQFF
D gene: TRBD2
V gene: TRBV5-1
J gene: TRBJ2-1
clone size: -

CDR3 DNA: TGCGCCAGCAGCCAAGATCTTTCAGGGGGCAATGGCTACACCTTC
CDR3 protein: CASSQDLSGGNGYTF
D gene: TRBD1
V gene: TRBV4-1
J gene: TRBJ1-2
clone size: -

CDR3 DNA: TGTGCCAGTAGCGGGACAGGGGTGGAGACCCAGTACTTC
CDR3 protein: CASSGTGVETQYF
D gene: TRBD1
V gene: TRBV19
J gene: TRBJ2-5
clone size: once

CDR3 DNA: TGTGCCAGTAGGCCGTTCCGAACTTCCTACGAGCAGTACTTC
CDR3 protein: CASRPFRTSYEQYF
D gene: -
V gene: TRBV19
J gene: TRBJ2-7
clone size: -

CDR3 DNA: TGTGCCAGCAGTGGTCTAGTGGGGGGGGATACGCAGTATTTT
CDR3 protein: CASSGLVGGDTQYF
D gene: TRBD2
V gene: TRBV2
J gene: TRBJ2-3
clone size: -

CDR3 DNA: TGTGCCAGCAGCTTAGTAGCGAGCTCCTACAATGAGCAGTTCTTC
CDR3 protein: CASSLVASSYNEQFF
D gene: -
V gene: TRBV7-2
J gene: TRBJ2-1
clone size: once

CDR3 DNA: TGTGCCTGGAGTTTAGGGGCTCGGAACACTGAAGCTTTCTTT
CDR3 protein: CAWSLGARNTEAFF
D gene: -
V gene: TRBV30
J gene: TRBJ1-1
clone size: -

CDR3 DNA: TGTGCCAGCAGCCAAGTGAATAGGAGGCACTACTCAACCGGGGAGCTGTTTTTT
CDR3 protein: CASSQVNRRHYSTGELFF
D gene: -
V gene: TRBV14
J gene: TRBJ2-2
clone size: -

CDR3 DNA: TGTGCCATGGGACAGCCCCAAGAGACCCAGTACTTC
CDR3 protein: CAMGQPQETQYF
D gene: TRBD1
V gene: TRBV10-3
J gene: TRBJ2-5
clone size: -

CDR3 DNA: TGTGCCAGCTCATTCCTAGGTTCCGAGACCCAGTACTTC
CDR3 protein: CASSFLGSETQYF
D gene: -
V gene: TRBV25-1
J gene: TRBJ2-5
clone size: -

CDR3 DNA: TGTGCCACTCTCCGGGGGGGGGTCGTAGGGGGTGAGCAGTTCTTC
CDR3 protein: CATLRGGVVGGEQFF
D gene: TRBD2
V gene: TRBV27
J gene: TRBJ2-1
clone size: -

CDR3 DNA: TGCAGTGCTCTCTCCTACAATGAGCAGTTCTTC
CDR3 protein: CSALSYNEQFF
D gene: -
V gene: TRBV20-1
J gene: TRBJ2-1
clone size: few

CDR3 DNA: TGCGCCAGCAGCCCCGGGACTAGCGGACCGAGCTCCTACAATGAGCAGTTCTTC
CDR3 protein: CASSPGTSGPSSYNEQFF
D gene: TRBD2
V gene: TRBV5-1
J gene: TRBJ2-1
clone size: once

CDR3 DNA: TGTGCCAGCAGTGAGCTAGGGAGAAATAACTATGGCTACACCTTC
CDR3 protein: CASSELGRNNYGYTF
D gene: -
V gene: TRBV19
J gene: TRBJ1-2
clone size: -

CDR3 DNA: TGTGCCAGCGGGGCTGGGGCTGACTATGGCTACACCTTC
CDR3 protein: CASGAGADYGYTF
D gene: -
V gene: TRBV2
J gene: TRBJ1-2
clone size: -

CDR3 DNA: TGCAGCGTTGACGGGGCGGGGGGCTATGGCTACACCTTC
CDR3 protein: CSVDGAGGYGYTF
D gene: -
V gene: TRBV29-1
J gene: TRBJ1-2
clone size: -

CDR3 DNA: TGTGCCAGCAGTATACCACAGGGCGGCACAGATACGCAGTATTTT
CDR3 protein: CASSIPQGGTDTQYF
D gene: -
V gene: TRBV28
J gene: TRBJ2-3
clone size: -

CDR3 DNA: TGCGCCAGCAGCCCCTCTAGCACAGATACGCAGTATTTT
CDR3 protein: CASSPSSTDTQYF
D gene: -
V gene: TRBV5-1
J gene: TRBJ2-3
clone size: -

CDR3 DNA: TGTGCCAGCAGCTTATCCCGAGTGGGACAGGGGGCCACCGGGGAGCTGTTTTTT
CDR3 protein: CASSLSRVGQGATGELFF
D gene: TRBD1
V gene: TRBV11-3
J gene: TRBJ2-2
clone size: -

CDR3 DNA: TGTGCCAGCAGTTTCATAGAGCGGGAGCAGTACTTC
CDR3 protein: CASSFIEREQYF
D gene: -
V gene: TRBV28
J gene: TRBJ2-7
clone size: -

CDR3 DNA: TGTGCCATCAGTGAGACTTCCGGGACTAGCGGCGCTCACTACGAGCAGTACTTC
CDR3 protein: CAISETSGTSGAHYEQYF
D gene: TRBD2
V gene: TRBV10-3
J gene: TRBJ2-7
clone size: -

CDR3 DNA: TGCAGCTTTAATATCGTCGGGGGTGAGCAGTTCTTC
CDR3 protein: CSFNIVGGEQFF
D gene: -
V gene: TRBV29-1
J gene: TRBJ2-1
clone size: once

CDR3 DNA: TGCGCCAGCAGCCGGAGCGGGGGTGGGGCCAATGAGCAGTTCTTC
CDR3 protein: CASSRSGGGANEQFF
D gene: TRBD2
V gene: TRBV5-1
J gene: TRBJ2-1
clone size: -

CDR3 DNA: TGCGCCAGCAGCTTAGGACAGGTCGACTACGAGCAGTACTTC
CDR3 protein: CASSLGQVDYEQYF
D gene: TRBD1
V gene: TRBV5-1
J gene: TRBJ2-7
clone size: once

CDR3 DNA: TGCGCCAGCAGCTTGGCCTCTGGACAATACAATGAGCAGTTCTTC
CDR3 protein: CASSLASGQYNEQFF
D gene: -
V gene: TRBV5-1
J gene: TRBJ2-1
clone size: -

CDR3 DNA: TGTGCCAGCAGTGCGGGATTTGAAGCTTTCTTT
CDR3 protein: CASSAGFEAFF
D gene: -
V gene: TRBV28
J gene: TRBJ1-1
clone size: -

CDR3 DNA: TGCAGCGCAGGGCTAAGTGGAACTTATGGCTACACCTTC
CDR3 protein: CSAGLSGTYGYTF
D gene: -
V gene: TRBV29-1
J gene: TRBJ1-2
clone size: -

CDR3 DNA: TGTGCCAGCAGGGTGACAATTTTGTCCTACGAGCAGTACTTC
CDR3 protein: CASRVTILSYEQYF
D gene: -
V gene: TRBV6-1
J gene: TRBJ2-7
clone size: -

CDR3 DNA: TGTGCCAGCAGTTTGACAGGACTCCTACGCAATGAGCAGTTCTTC
CDR3 protein: CASSLTGLLRNEQFF
D gene: -
V gene: TRBV28
J gene: TRBJ2-1
clone size: -

CDR3 DNA: TGTGCCAGCAGAGCAGGGAATAGCAATCAGCCCCAGCATTTT
CDR3 protein: CASRAGNSNQPQHF
D gene: -
V gene: TRBV6-6
J gene: TRBJ1-5
clone size: -

CDR3 DNA: TGCGCCAGCAGCTTGGCCGACAGGGTTTGGGATGGCTACACCTTC
CDR3 protein: CASSLADRVWDGYTF
D gene: TRBD1
V gene: TRBV5-1
J gene: TRBJ1-2
clone size: -

CDR3 DNA: TGTGCCAGCAGTCCCGGACTAGCGCCAGATACGCAGTATTTT
CDR3 protein: CASSPGLAPDTQYF
D gene: TRBD2
V gene: TRBV5-4
J gene: TRBJ2-3
clone size: -

CDR3 DNA: TGTGCCTGGAGTTGGCGGGAGGGCCCGGGAGAGACCCAGTACTTC
CDR3 protein: CAWSWREGPGETQYF
D gene: TRBD2
V gene: TRBV30
J gene: TRBJ2-5
clone size: -

CDR3 DNA: TGTGCCAGCAGTTTATTCGGGACTCCCTATGGCTACACCTTC
CDR3 protein: CASSLFGTPYGYTF
D gene: -
V gene: TRBV27
J gene: TRBJ1-2
clone size: -

CDR3 DNA: TGCGCCAGCAGCTTGGACACTATGGCCCCTGACTATGGCTACACCTTC
CDR3 protein: CASSLDTMAPDYGYTF
D gene: -
V gene: TRBV5-1
J gene: TRBJ1-2
clone size: -

CDR3 DNA: TGTGCCAGCAGCCTGGGACCAATAACAGGGGCCTCCTACGAGCAGTACTTC
CDR3 protein: CASSLGPITGASYEQYF
D gene: TRBD1
V gene: TRBV5-8
J gene: TRBJ2-7
clone size: -